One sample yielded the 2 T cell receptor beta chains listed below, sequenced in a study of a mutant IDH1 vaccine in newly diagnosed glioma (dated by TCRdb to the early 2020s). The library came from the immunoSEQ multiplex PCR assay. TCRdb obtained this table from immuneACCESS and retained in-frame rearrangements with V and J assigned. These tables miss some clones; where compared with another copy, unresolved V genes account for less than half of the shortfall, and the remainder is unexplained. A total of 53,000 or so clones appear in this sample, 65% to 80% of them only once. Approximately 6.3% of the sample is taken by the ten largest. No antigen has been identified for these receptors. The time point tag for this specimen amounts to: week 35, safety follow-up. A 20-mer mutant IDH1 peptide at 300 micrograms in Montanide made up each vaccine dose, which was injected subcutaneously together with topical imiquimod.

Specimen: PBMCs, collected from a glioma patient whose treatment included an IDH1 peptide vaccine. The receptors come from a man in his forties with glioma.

In nucleotides, the CDR3 is TGTGCCAGCAGCCAAGCAAGACTACACTACAATGAGCAGTTCTTC. Translating gives CASSQARLHYNEQFF. V gene TRBV14 combines with J gene TRBJ2-1; weak D call: TRBD2 (5 bases). The CDR3 runs 15 residues. V lost 1 base and J lost 3, with 10 bases in between. Germline V gives CDR1 SGHDN, CDR2 FVKESK.

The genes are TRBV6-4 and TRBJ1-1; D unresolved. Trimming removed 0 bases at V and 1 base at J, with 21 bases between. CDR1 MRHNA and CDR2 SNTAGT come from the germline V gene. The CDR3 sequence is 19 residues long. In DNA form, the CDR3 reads TGTGCCAGCAGTGACTCCAAAAGGCCCCCTTATGTGGAGAACACTGAAGCTTTCTTT. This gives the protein CASSDSKRPPYVENTEAFF.